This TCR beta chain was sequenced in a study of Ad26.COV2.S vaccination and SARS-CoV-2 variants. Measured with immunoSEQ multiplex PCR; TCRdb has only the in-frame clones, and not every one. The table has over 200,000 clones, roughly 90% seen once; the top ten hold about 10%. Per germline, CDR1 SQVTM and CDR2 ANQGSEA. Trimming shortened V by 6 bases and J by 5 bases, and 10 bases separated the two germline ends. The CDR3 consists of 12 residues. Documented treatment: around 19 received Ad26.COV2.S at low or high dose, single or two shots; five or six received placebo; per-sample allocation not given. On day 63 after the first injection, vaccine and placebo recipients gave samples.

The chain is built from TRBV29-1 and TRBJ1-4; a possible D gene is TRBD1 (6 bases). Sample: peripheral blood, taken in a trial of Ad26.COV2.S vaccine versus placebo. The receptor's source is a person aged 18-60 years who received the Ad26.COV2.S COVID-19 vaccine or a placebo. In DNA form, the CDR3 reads TGCAGCGTAGGTCAGGGGAATGAAAAACTGTTTTTT. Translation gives CSVGQGNEKLFF.